This T cell receptor (beta chain) came from a study of long-term antiretroviral therapy in people with HIV. Version v3.0 of the immunoSEQ assay ran at survey level. Sequenced by immunoSEQ multiplex PCR; TCRdb stores in-frame clones only, minus some. The sample carries 32,000 or so clones, 65% to 90% recorded once. General study points: Clonal populations expanded prior to ART predominated within the repertoire at all time points.

A note on this clone: Its specificity is unknown.

V was shortened by 8 bases and J by 0 bases, with 11 bases between the two germline ends. Germline values: CDR1 SEHNR, CDR2 FQNEAQ (reference sequence). This CDR3 has 13 amino acids. The chain employs TRBV7-9 and TRBJ2-7, with a weak D call TRBD2 (7 bases). The source material was unsorted PBMCs, sampled approximately 3.5 years after starting antiretroviral therapy. The sequence was obtained from a man younger than 30 with HIV. CDR3 sequence (DNA): TGTGCCAGCCGAGGGGGGGACTCCTACGAGCAGTACTTC. Translation gives CASRGGDSYEQYF. The variable domain in full, with the rest retrieved from reference TRBV7-9 and TRBJ2-7, is DTGVSQNPRHKITKRGQNVTFRCDPISEHNRLYWYRQTLGQGPEFLTYFQNEAQLEKSRLLSDRFSAERPKGSFSTLEIQRTEQGDSAMYLCASRGGDSYEQYFGPGTRLTVT.